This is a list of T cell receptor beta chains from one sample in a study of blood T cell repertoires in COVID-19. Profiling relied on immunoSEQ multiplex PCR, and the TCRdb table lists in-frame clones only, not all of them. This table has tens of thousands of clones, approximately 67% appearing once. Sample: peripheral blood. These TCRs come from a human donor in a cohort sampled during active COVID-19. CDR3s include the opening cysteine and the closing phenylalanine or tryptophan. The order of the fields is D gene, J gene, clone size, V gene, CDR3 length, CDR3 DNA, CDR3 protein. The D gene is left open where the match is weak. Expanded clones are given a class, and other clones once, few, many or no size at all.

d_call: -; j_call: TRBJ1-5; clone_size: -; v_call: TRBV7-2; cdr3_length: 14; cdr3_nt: TGTGCCAGCAGCTTAGCAGGGGTCGGTCAGCCCCAGCATTTT; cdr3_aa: CASSLAGVGQPQHF
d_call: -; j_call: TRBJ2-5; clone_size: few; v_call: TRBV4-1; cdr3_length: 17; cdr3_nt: TGCGCCAGCAGCCCAGCCCTTCGAATAGCGGTGGGGGAGACCCAGTACTTC; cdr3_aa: CASSPALRIAVGETQYF
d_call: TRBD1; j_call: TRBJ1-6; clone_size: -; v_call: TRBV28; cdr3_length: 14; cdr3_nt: TGTGCCAGCAGTTCCGGACAGGGGAATTCACCCCTCCACTTT; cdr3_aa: CASSSGQGNSPLHF
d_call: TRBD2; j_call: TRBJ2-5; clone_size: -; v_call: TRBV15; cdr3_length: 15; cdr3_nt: TGTGCCACCAGCAGAGATCCTAGCGGGAGAGAGACCCAGTACTTC; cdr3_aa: CATSRDPSGRETQYF
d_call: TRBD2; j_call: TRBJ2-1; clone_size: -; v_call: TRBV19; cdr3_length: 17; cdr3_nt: TGTGCCAGTAGTATGACTAGCGCCGGGATCCTCTCCAATGAGCAGTTCTTC; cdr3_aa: CASSMTSAGILSNEQFF
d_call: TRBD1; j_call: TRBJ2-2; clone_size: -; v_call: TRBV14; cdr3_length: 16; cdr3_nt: TGTGCCAGCAGCCATAGGACAGGGCAAAACACCGGGGAGCTGTTTTTT; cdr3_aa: CASSHRTGQNTGELFF
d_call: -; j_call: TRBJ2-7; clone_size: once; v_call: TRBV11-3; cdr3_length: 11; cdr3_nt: TGTGCCAGCAGCTTACTAAAGGAGCAGTACTTC; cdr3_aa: CASSLLKEQYF
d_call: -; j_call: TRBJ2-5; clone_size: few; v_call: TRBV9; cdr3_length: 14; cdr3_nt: TGTGCCAGCAGCGTAGGAGGATTCCAAGAGACCCAGTACTTC; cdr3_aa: CASSVGGFQETQYF
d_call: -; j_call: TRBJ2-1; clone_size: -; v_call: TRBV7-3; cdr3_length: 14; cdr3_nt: TGTGCCAGCAGCTTAATGGGCGCAATTAATGAGCAGTTCTTC; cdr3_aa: CASSLMGAINEQFF
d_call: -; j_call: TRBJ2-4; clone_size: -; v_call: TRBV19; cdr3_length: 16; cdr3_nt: TGTGCCAGTAGTATAGATGACAGCCTAGCCAAAAACATTCAGTACTTC; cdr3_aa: CASSIDDSLAKNIQYF
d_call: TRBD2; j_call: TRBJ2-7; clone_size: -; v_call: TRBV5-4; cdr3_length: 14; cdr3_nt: TGTGCCAGCAGCCCTTCCGGGACTAGCGGGAGGAAGTACTTC; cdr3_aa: CASSPSGTSGRKYF
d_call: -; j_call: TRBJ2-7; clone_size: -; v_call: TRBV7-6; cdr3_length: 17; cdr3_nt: TGTGCCAGCAGCTCCCAACCCTTGGGGACAAGATCCTACGAGCAGTACTTC; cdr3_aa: CASSSQPLGTRSYEQYF
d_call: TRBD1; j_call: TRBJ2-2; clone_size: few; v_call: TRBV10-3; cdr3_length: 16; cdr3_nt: TGTGCCATCGGTACAGGGGGAACGGGGAACACCGGGGAGCTGTTTTTT; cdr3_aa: CAIGTGGTGNTGELFF
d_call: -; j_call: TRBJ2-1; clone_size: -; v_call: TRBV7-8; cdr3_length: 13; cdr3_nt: TGTGCCAGCAGCTTGCGGGGCTACAATGAGCAGTTCTTC; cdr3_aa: CASSLRGYNEQFF
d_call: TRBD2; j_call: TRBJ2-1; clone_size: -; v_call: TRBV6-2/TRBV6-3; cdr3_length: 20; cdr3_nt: TGTGCCAGCAGTTACTGGGGACTAGCGGGAGGGCCCCCCACGTACAATGAGCAGTTCTTC; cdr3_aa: CASSYWGLAGGPPTYNEQFF
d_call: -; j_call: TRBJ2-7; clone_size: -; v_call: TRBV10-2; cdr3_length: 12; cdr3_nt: TGCGCCAGCAGTTTGACAGTCGACGAGCAGTACTTC; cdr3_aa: CASSLTVDEQYF
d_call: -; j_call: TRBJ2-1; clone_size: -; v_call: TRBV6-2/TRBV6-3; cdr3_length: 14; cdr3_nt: TGTGCCAGCAGTTGGAGTAGCGACTACAATGAGCAGTTCTTC; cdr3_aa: CASSWSSDYNEQFF
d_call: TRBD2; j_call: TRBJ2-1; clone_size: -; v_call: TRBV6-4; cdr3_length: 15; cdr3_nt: TGTGCCAGCAGTGACTCTAGCGGGGGGGCCCGGGAGCAGTTCTTC; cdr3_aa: CASSDSSGGAREQFF
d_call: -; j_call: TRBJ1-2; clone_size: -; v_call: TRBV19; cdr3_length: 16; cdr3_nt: TGTGCCAGTAGTATATCGTGGGGCCTAGTCAATTATGGCTACACCTTC; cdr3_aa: CASSISWGLVNYGYTF
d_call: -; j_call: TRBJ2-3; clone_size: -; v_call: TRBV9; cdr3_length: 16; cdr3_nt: TGTGCCAGCTCCCCGGATAGGGGTACTAGCACAGATACGCAGTATTTT; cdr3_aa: CASSPDRGTSTDTQYF
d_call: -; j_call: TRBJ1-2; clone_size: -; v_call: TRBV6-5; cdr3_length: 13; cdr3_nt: TGTGCCAGCAGTTACTCGTTAGTTTATGGCTACACCTTC; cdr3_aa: CASSYSLVYGYTF
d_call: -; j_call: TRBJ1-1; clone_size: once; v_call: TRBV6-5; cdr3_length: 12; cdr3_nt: TGTGCCAGCAGCCAGGAATATGTTCCAGCTTTCTTT; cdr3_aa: CASSQEYVPAFF
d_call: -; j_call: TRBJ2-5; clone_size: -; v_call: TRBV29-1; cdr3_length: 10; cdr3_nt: TGCAGCACGATGGGCGAGACCCAGTACTTC; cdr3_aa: CSTMGETQYF
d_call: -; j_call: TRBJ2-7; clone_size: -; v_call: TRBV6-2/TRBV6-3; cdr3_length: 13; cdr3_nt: TGTGCCAGCAGTTACATGCAGAAGTACGAGCAGTACTTC; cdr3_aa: CASSYMQKYEQYF
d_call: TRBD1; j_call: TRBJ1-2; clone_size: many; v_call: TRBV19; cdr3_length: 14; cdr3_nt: TGTGCCAGTAGCAGCGACAGGGGGCGGAATGGCTACACCTTC; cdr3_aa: CASSSDRGRNGYTF
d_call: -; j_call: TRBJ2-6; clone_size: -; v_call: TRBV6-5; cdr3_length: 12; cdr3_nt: TGTGCCAGCACTTCTGGGGCCAACGTCCTGACTTTC; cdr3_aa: CASTSGANVLTF
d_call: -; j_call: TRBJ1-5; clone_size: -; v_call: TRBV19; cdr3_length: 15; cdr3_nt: TGTGCCAGTAGAGAGGGACTCCCGGGAGATCAGCCCCAGCATTTT; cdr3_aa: CASREGLPGDQPQHF
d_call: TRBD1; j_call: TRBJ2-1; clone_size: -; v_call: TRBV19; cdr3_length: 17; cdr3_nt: TGTGCCAGTAGTTCGGGGCTTGACAGGGGGCTACACAATGAGCAGTTCTTC; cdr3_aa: CASSSGLDRGLHNEQFF
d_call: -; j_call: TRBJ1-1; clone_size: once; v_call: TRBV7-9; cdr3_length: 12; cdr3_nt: TGTGCCAGCAGCTTAGGAGGGTCTGAAGCTTTCTTT; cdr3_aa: CASSLGGSEAFF
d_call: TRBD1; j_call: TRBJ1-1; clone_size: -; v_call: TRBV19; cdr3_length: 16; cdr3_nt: TGTGCCAGTAGTATGGGGACAGCCCGGGCAGGCACTGAAGCTTTCTTT; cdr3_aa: CASSMGTARAGTEAFF
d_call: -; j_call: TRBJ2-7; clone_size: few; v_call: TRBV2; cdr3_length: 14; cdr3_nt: TGTGCCAGCACCACAGGGTCCTTGTCCTACGAGCAGTACTTC; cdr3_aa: CASTTGSLSYEQYF
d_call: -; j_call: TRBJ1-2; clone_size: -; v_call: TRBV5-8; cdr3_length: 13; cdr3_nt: TGTGCCAGCATCCGCTCAGGGTTGGTTGGCTACACCTTC; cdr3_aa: CASIRSGLVGYTF
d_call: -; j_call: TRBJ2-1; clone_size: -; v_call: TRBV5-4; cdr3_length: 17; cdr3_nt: TGTGCCAGCAGCCCCCATGGGCCTACTAGCTCCTACAATGAGCAGTTCTTC; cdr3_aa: CASSPHGPTSSYNEQFF
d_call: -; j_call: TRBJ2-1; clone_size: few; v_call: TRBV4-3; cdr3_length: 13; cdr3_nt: TGCGCCAGCAGCCAAGAAGGAGGCAATGAGCAGTTCTTC; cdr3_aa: CASSQEGGNEQFF
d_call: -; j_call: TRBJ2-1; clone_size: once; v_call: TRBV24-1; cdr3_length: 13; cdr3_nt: TGTGCCACCAGTGAGCCAGGACAGAATGAGCAGTTCTTC; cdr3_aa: CATSEPGQNEQFF
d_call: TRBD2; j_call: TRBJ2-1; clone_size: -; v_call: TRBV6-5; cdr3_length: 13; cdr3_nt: TGTGCCAGCAGCGGGGGGGCAAACAATGAGCAGTTCTTC; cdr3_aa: CASSGGANNEQFF
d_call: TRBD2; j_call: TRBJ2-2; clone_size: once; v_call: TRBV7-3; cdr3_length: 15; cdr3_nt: TGTGCCAGCAGCCTCGGGACTAGCGTAACCGGGGAGCTGTTTTTT; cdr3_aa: CASSLGTSVTGELFF
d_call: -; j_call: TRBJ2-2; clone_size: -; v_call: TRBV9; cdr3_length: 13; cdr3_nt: TGTGCCAGCAGCGTAGTTAGCACCGGGGAGCTGTTTTTT; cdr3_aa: CASSVVSTGELFF
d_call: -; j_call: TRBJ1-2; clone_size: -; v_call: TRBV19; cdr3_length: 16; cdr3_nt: TGTGCCAGTATTCGGCAGTCGGGAAATACTAACTATGGCTACACCTTC; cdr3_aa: CASIRQSGNTNYGYTF
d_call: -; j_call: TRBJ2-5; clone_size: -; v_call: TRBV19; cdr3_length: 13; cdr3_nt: TGTGCCAGTAGTATCACAGGGAAAGAGACCCAGTACTTC; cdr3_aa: CASSITGKETQYF
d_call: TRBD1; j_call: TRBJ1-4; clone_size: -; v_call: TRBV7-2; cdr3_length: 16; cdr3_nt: TGTGCCAGCAGCCCCCTTCGCGGACAGGGTATTGAAAAACTGTTTTTT; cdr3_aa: CASSPLRGQGIEKLFF
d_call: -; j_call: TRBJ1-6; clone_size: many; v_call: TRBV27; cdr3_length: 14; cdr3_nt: TGTGCCGTACGTTCTGGGCATCCTAATTCACCCCTCCACTTT; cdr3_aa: CAVRSGHPNSPLHF
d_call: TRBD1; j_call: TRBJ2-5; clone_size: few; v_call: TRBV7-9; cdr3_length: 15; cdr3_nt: TGTGCCAGCAGCACCCTGACAGGGCCGGGGGAGACCCAGTACTTC; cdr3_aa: CASSTLTGPGETQYF
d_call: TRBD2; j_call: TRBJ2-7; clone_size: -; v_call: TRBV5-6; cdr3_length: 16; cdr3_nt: TGTGCCAGCAGCTTGGGGCTAGCGGGAGGGCCCAACGAGCAGTACTTC; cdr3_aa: CASSLGLAGGPNEQYF
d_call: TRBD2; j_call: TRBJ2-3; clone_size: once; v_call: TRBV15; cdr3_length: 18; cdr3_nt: TGTGCCACCAGCAGAGATGAACTAGCGGGGGACCCCACAGATACGCAGTATTTT; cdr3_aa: CATSRDELAGDPTDTQYF
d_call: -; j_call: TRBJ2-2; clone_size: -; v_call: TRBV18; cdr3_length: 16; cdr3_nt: TGTGCCAGCTCACCACAGGTACAGGGGAACACCGGGGAGCTGTTTTTT; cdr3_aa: CASSPQVQGNTGELFF
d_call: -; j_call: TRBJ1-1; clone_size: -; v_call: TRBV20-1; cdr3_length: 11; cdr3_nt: TGCAGTGCTAGGAGGGACACTGAAGCTTTCTTT; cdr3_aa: CSARRDTEAFF
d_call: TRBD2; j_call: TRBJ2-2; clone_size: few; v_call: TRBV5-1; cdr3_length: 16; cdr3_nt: TGCGCCAGCAGCGACACTAGCGGGGCTGTCCCCGGGGAGCTGTTTTTT; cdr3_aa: CASSDTSGAVPGELFF
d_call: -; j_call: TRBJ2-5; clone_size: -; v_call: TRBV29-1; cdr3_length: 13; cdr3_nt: TGCAGCGTGACAGTTTTAACTGGGGAGACCCAGTACTTC; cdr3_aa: CSVTVLTGETQYF
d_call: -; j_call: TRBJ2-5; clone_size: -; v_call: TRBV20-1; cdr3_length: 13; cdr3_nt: TGCAGTGCTAGTGAGGGGGGCCAAGAGACCCAGTACTTC; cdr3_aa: CSASEGGQETQYF
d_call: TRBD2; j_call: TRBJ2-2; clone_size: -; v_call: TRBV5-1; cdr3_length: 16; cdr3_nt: TGCGCCAGCAGCTTGGGACTAGCGAGGGGCACCGGGGAGCTGTTTTTT; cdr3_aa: CASSLGLARGTGELFF
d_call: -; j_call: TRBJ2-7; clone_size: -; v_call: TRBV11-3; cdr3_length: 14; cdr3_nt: TGTGCCAGCAGCTTAGGGCTGGGCTGGGACGAGCAGTACTTC; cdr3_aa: CASSLGLGWDEQYF
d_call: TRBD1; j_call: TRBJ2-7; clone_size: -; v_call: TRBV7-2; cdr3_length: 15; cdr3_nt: TGTGCCAGCAGCCGGACCGGACAGGGGGCTTACGAGCAGTACTTC; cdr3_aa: CASSRTGQGAYEQYF
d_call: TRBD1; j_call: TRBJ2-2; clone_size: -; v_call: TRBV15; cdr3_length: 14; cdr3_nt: TGTGCCACCAGCTCCCGACAGGGTAGGGGGGAGCTGTTTTTT; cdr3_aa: CATSSRQGRGELFF
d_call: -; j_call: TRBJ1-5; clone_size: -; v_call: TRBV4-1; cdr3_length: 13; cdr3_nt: TGCGCCAGCAGCCAAGCACAGGATCAGCCCCAGCATTTT; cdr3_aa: CASSQAQDQPQHF
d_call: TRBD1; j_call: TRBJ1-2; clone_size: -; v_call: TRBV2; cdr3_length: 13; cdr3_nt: TGTGCCAGCAGGTACACAGGGGACTATGGCTACACCTTC; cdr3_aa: CASRYTGDYGYTF
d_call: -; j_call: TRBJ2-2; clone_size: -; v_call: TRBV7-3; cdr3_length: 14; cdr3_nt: TGTGCCAGCAGCCAGGGGTCGAACACCGGGGAGCTGTTTTTT; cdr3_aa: CASSQGSNTGELFF
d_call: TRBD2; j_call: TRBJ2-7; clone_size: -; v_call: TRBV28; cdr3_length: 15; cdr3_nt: TGTGCCACCCTAGCGGGAGGACCCCCCTCCTACGAGCAGTACTTC; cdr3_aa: CATLAGGPPSYEQYF
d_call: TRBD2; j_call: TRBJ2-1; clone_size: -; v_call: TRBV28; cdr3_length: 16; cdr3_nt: TGTGCCAGCACCCTAGGGGCTAGCGGGAGCTACAATGAGCAGTTCTTC; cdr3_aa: CASTLGASGSYNEQFF